The clone carrying this T cell receptor beta chain appeared a few times. As yet, its antigen is unknown. At the DNA level, this CDR3 is encoded by other sequences in the same sample as well. Assay used: immunoSEQ multiplex PCR; TCRdb lists only in-frame clones, some missing. The sample consists of more than 350,000 clones, 80% to 95% of them appearing once. These data originate in a study of Ad26.COV2.S vaccination and SARS-CoV-2 variants. Background on the study: Doses of Ad26.COV2.S were injected into muscle once or twice, 56 days apart. Study-level results: There was a possibility that the TCR breadth and depth analyses underestimated total T cell responses. Vaccinated individuals (as opposed to placebo recipients) had higher spike-specific TCR breadth.

As to treatment: some 20 received Ad26.COV2.S at low or high dose, single or two shots; about 5 received placebo; per-sample allocation not given. Following the first vaccine or placebo injection, samples were taken on day 63. The donor was a Boston adult aged 18-55 years. This CDR3 is built from 11 residues. Deletions cut 0 bases from V and 5 bases from J, with 1 base between. Germline CDR1 and CDR2: SGHTA and FQGNSA. The sequence came from a person between 18 and 65 years old who received the Ad26.COV2.S COVID-19 vaccine or a placebo. The starting material was peripheral blood, obtained in a trial of Ad26.COV2.S vaccine versus placebo. The chain employs TRBV7-2 and TRBJ1-1, with no clear D. The CDR3 DNA reads TGTGCCAGCAGCTTAGCGACTGAAGCTTTCTTT. It yields the protein CASSLATEAFF.